The 10 T cell receptor beta chains reported below all come from one sample, sequenced in a study of cytomegalovirus exposure and HLA in healthy donors. Researchers ran the PCR with 60 Vbeta and 13 Jbeta primers. Measured with immunoSEQ multiplex PCR; TCRdb has only the in-frame clones, and not every one. The sample shows some 150,000 clones, approximately 80% of them seen only once. The sample taken for sequencing was PBMCs. All receptors come from a man younger than 35 in good health and CMV-seropositive.

This clone occurred a few times. The same CDR3 also results from other DNA sequences found in this sample. This chain joins TRBV4-2 and TRBJ2-7; TRBD2 is a possible D gene (5 bases). The CDR3 contains 13 residues. Deletions cut 4 bases from V and 6 bases from J, with 13 bases between. Germline loops: CDR1 LGHNA, CDR2 YNFKEQ. This CDR3 is CASSPRGKREQYF. For the CDR3, the DNA is TGTGCCAGCAGCCCCCGGGGAAAGCGCGAGCAGTACTTC.

This clone was seen a single time. Written as DNA, the CDR3 is TGTGCCAGTAGTACTAGACGGGGTGAAAAACTGTTTTTT. It translates to CASSTRRGEKLFF. The chain is built from TRBV19 and TRBJ1-4; D call uncertain. The germline gives CDR1 LNHDA, CDR2 SQIVND (reference sequence). This CDR3 region has 13 residues. V lost 4 bases, J lost 7 bases, and 10 bases lay in between.

The V and J genes are TRBV9 and TRBJ1-1; 8 positions agree with TRBD1. The CDR3 consists of 16 residues. J was trimmed by 0 bases and V by 0 bases; bases with no gene match: 4. CDR1 is SGDLS and CDR2 is YYNGEE in the germline V gene. The CDR3 region is CASSVAGTGMNTEAFF. CDR3 nucleotides: TGTGCCAGCAGCGTAGCCGGGACAGGTATGAACACTGAAGCTTTCTTT.

The chain combines TRBV9 with TRBJ2-2, with D possibly TRBD1 on 6 matching bases. The V and J ends lost 4 bases and 3 bases respectively, with 16 bases between them. The length of the CDR3 is 16 residues. In germline, CDR1 is SGDLS, CDR2 YYNGEE. Here the CDR3 DNA reads TGTGCCAGCAGCCTGACCGGGACACCTTACACCGGGGAGCTGTTTTTT. Translation: CASSLTGTPYTGELFF.

This clone was seen only a few times. At one end the junction does not follow the germline gene, possibly because of a read error. The V gene is TRBV4-2, the J gene TRBJ2-7; 9 nucleotides align to TRBD1. Germline lookup yields CDR1 LGHNA and CDR2 YNFKEQ. The CDR3 is 15 amino acids. The CDR3, as DNA: TGTGCCAGCAGCAAAGAGGGACAGGGTCCCTACGAGCAGTACTTC. As protein: CASSKEGQGPYEQYF.

The genes are TRBV19 and TRBJ2-5; D perhaps matches TRBD1 (5 bases). Trimming took off 8 bases at V and 5 bases at J, with 15 bases between the two ends. The CDR3 has 13 residues. Germline assignment: CDR1 LNHDA and CDR2 SQIVND (reference sequence). CDR3 bases: TGTGCCAGTTGTGACAGTGGACGGGAGACCCAGTACTTC. As protein: CASCDSGRETQYF.

In nucleotides, the CDR3 is TGTGCCAGCAGAGCGGGTCGGTACAATGAGCAGTTCTTC. It encodes CASRAGRYNEQFF. V and J are TRBV7-8 and TRBJ2-1; possibly TRBD2 for D (6 bases). The germline V gene encodes CDR1 SGHVS and CDR2 FQNEAQ. This CDR3 comprises 13 residues. Trimming took off 6 bases at V and 4 bases at J, with 10 bases between the two ends.

This clone turned up a few times. This chain uses TRBV5-1 with TRBJ1-2; 7 nucleotides match TRBD1. CDR3 length equals 14 residues. Germline V gene sequence: CDR1 SGHRS, CDR2 YFSETQ. The V gene end was trimmed by 0 bases and the J gene end by 3 bases; junction bases not matched to a gene: 2. The DNA for the CDR3 is TGCGCCAGCAGCTTGGGGGACAGACACTATGGCTACACCTTC. It codes for CASSLGDRHYGYTF.

V and J are TRBV7-6 and TRBJ1-4; D is unresolved. Per the germline V gene, CDR1 is SGHVS and CDR2 is FNYEAQ. The CDR3 sequence is 14 residues long. The ends were cut back, 5 bases at V and 12 bases at J, with 19 bases in the middle. This CDR3 reads CASSPAGPITELFF. The CDR3 DNA reads as TGTGCCAGCAGCCCGGCGGGTCCCATCACGGAACTGTTTTTT.

In this sample, this clone turned up many times. This rearrangement joins TRBV2 to TRBJ2-2; possible D gene TRBD2, 5 bases. Germline CDR1 and CDR2: SNHLY and FYNNEI. Between the trimmed V and J ends, which lost 2 bases and 6 bases, there was a span of 10 bases. The CDR3 consists of 14 residues. CDR3 residues: CASSENGEAGELFF. The CDR3 region has the DNA TGTGCCAGCAGTGAAAACGGGGAAGCCGGGGAGCTGTTTTTT.